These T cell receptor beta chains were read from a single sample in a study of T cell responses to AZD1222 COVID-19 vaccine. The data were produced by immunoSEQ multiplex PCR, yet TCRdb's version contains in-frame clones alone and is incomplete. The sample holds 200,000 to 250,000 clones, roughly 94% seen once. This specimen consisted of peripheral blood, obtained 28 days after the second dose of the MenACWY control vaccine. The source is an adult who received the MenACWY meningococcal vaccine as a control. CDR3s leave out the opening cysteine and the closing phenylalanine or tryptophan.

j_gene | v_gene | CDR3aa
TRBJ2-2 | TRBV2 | ASSERRSPGTSGTLSTGELF
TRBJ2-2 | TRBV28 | ATGPGTWDGELF
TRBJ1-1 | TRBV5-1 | ASSLGPGSTEAF
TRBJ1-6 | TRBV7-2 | ASSLVARSSPLH
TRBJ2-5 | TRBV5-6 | ASSLTGGETQY
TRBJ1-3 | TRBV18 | ASSPDRTINTIY
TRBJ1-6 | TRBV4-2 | ASSQEGQGAWDSPLH
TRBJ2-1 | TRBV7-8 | ASSHRWGVLLNEQF
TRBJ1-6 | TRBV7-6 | ASSLSPPGSETLPLH
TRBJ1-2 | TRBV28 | ASSLPIQGGYGYT
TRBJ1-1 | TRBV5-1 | ASSWGDGNTEAF
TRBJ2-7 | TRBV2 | ASRDTGAGNEQY
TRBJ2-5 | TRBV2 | ASSVGTVQETQY
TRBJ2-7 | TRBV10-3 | AISESNLTYEQY
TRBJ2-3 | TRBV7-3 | ASSLTNTDTQY
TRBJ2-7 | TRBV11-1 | ASSFVEGGYEQY
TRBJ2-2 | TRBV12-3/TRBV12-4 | ASSLTGGELF
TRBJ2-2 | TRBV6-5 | ASSPWGELF
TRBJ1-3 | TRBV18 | ASSPAGTFGNTIY
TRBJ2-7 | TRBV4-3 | ASSQDRAGDYEQY
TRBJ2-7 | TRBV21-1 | ASSTSRQGTNYEQY
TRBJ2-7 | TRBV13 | ASSFTRTYEQY
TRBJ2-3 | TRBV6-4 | ASSDSDTDTQY
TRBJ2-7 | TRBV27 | ASSAYPSYEQY
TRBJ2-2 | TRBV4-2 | ASSTRLAGESGELF
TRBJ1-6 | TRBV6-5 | ASSSPDSYNSPLH
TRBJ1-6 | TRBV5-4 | ASSPGGERDSPLH
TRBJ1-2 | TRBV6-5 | ASSSPNGRAIYGYT
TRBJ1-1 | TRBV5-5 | ASSSDSTEAF
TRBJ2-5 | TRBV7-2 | ASSPAGGGRETQY
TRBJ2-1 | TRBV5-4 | ASSPGQQINYNEQF
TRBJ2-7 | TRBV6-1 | ASSELPGSYEQY
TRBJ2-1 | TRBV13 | ASSSKPTSGRVNEQF
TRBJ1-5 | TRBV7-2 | ASSLPDQPQH
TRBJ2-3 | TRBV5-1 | ASSLAPDWTDTQY
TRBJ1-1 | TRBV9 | ASSVYRGGTEAF
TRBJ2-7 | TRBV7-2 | ASSLASGGYEQY
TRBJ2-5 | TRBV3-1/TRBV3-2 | ASSQGGGTQY
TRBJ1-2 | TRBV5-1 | ASSLEGENGYT
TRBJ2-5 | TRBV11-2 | ASSSWGGGPRETQY
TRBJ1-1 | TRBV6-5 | ASSRQGLLAF
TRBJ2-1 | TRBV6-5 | ASRRTGANEQF
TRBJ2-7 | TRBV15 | ATSRERGSYEQY
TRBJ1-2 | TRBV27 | ASSFGGGYGYT
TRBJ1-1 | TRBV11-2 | ASSPLRDTEAF